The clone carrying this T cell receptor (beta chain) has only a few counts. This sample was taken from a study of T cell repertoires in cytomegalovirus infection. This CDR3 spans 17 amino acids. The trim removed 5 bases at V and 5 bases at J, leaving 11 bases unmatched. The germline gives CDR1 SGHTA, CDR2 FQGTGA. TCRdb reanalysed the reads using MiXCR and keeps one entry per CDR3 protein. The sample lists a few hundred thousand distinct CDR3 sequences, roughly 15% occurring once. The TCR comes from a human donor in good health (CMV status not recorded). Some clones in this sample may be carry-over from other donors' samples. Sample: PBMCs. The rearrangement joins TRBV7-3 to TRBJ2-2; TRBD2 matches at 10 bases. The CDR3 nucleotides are TGTGCCAGCAGCGCATTCTCTAGCGGGGGAAGGACCGGGGAGCTGTTTTTT. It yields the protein CASSAFSSGGRTGELFF.